Included here is one TCR beta chain sequence, with context. This clone was detected a few times. This clone's antigen is unknown. Nothing much larger sits one base from this clone, and base qualities are not available. The method behind the library was the immunoSEQ multiplex PCR assay. RNA was extracted from all samples and reverse transcribed into cDNA, which served as template for TCR sequencing. SuperScript III was used for first-strand cDNA synthesis, primed with a 2:1 mix of oligo-dT and random hexamers. A synthetic immune receptor repertoire was used to measure amplification bias, and any remaining bias was corrected computationally. The authors processed their data as follows. Raw reads were preprocessed to remove errors, and CDR3 was defined according to IMGT conventions as the region from the conserved cysteine to phenylalanine. Clonality was computed as 1 minus the Shannon entropy, with the entropy normalized by log2 of the number of productive unique TCRs. Whether each scalp clone was CD4 or CD8 was inferred by checking scalp TCRbeta sequences against the CD4 and CD8 repertoires from sorted blood. TCRdb obtained this table from immuneACCESS and retained in-frame rearrangements with V and J assigned. These tables miss some clones; where compared with another copy, unresolved V genes account for less than half of the shortfall, and the remainder is unexplained. That table supplies the V and J calls and clone size; D and trimming were determined from the DNA. For this sample there are 90,000 to 100,000 clones; under 45% appear just once. The ten largest clones add up to 0.79% of the sample.

Lesional scalp punch biopsies and peripheral blood were obtained from alopecia areata patients. PBMCs were isolated by density centrifugation and stained for CD3, CD4 and CD8, after which CD4+ and CD8+ T cells were sorted on a FACSAria. The sample is drawn from a study of CD8+ T cells in alopecia areata (dated by TCRdb to the late 2010s). Background on the whole study: Treated patients were enrolled in an open-label pilot trial of oral tofacitinib at 5 to 10 mg twice daily for moderate-to-severe alopecia areata. Patients stayed on tofacitinib for 6 to 18 months and then had 6 months of follow-up off drug so that delayed response and recurrence could be assessed. The study used high-throughput TCRbeta sequencing to examine T cell clonal expansion in alopecia areata, in both the C3H/HeJ mouse model and human patients. In humans, TCRbeta sequencing was performed on scalp tissue and on sorted CD4+ and CD8+ peripheral blood T cells from healthy controls and from patients with patchy or totalis/universalis alopecia areata. Patients on tofacitinib were biopsied at baseline and after 4 and 24 weeks of treatment, and several of the patients also had a later scalp biopsy. Clonality in the scalp was compared among normal scalp (n=4), patchy alopecia areata scalp (n=8), and alopecia totalis/universalis scalp (n=8). The RNA source kit depended on sample type: the PAXgene miRNA kit for fixed scalp, the miRNeasy kit for PBMCs, and the RNeasy kit for mouse skin. TCRbeta CDR3 regions were amplified by immunoSEQ multiplex PCR with 35 Vbeta forward and 13 Jbeta reverse primers. Findings and caveats that apply to the study as a whole: Shared TCR sequences between patients were less evident than in mice, which may be partly attributable to HLA diversity in the patient population. Compared with normal scalp, lesional scalp, particularly in alopecia totalis/universalis, had higher clonality and more expanded CD8+ clones, which suggests antigenic drive. Unlike mouse skin, where gammadelta T cells dominate, normal human skin contains resident alphabeta T cells that get sequenced too, which complicates analysis of the scalp TCR repertoire.

V lost 0 bases and J lost 8 bases; the stretch between them is 16 bases long. The CDR3, from cysteine to phenylalanine, totals 15 residues. The kept DNA is CDR3 alone, 45 bases in frame from the first base. This sequence uses TRBV23-1 and TRBJ1-1; possibly the D gene is TRBD1, per 6 matching bases. TRBV23-1 has ORF status, its function being uncertain. The source of this sequence is a human donor with alopecia areata. The sequenced sample consisted of CD4+ T cells sorted from blood. The DNA sequence follows: TGCGCCAGCAGTCAATCCCAGGGGAAGCGCGGGGAAGCTTTCTTT. This yields the protein CASSQSQGKRGEAFF.